The clone carrying this T cell receptor (beta chain) was counted many times. This sample is part of a study of early T cells in non-severe SARS-CoV-2 infection. About the study: Sequenced bulk RNA came from whole blood that was unsorted, and chains were unpaired.

Germline CDR1 reads MNHEY; CDR2 reads SVGEGT. CDR3 length: 15 amino acids. V gave up 7 bases and J gave up 2 bases; unmatched junction bases: 9. In TCRdb, the 5' RACE reads were re-called with MiXCR into one record per CDR3 protein. The sample carries about 55,000 distinct CDR3 sequences, approximately 8.4% recorded once. V usage is TRBV6-2 or TRBV6-3 and J usage is TRBJ2-3; 7 nucleotides agree with TRBD2. Material: whole blood. The TCR was taken from an adult who was a healthcare worker with PCR-confirmed SARS-CoV-2 infection or an uninfected control (not recorded which). CDR3 nucleotides: TGTGCCAGCACTTCAGGGCGGGGGACCACAGATACGCAGTATTTT. Translation: CASTSGRGTTDTQYF.